This TCR beta chain was recovered during a study of cytomegalovirus exposure and HLA in healthy donors. Amplification used 60 Vbeta primers and 13 Jbeta primers. Method: immunoSEQ multiplex PCR; TCRdb's copy keeps in-frame clones and lacks some. Of 220,000 or so clones listed, roughly 80% are singletons. Points from the study as a whole: TRBV6-2, TRBV6-3 and some other V segments were excluded as indistinguishable.

Germline V gene lookup returns CDR1 SGHVS and CDR2 FQNEAQ. The V segment lost 8 bases and the J segment 7 bases; nucleotides outside the gene matches: 13. The CDR3 is 15 amino acids. Turning to this clone: Its target is not known.

The sequence derives from a woman aged 35 to 49 in good health and CMV-seronegative. The sequencing sample was made of PBMCs. This sequence joins TRBV7-8 and TRBJ1-4; 7 nucleotides line up with TRBD1. The CDR3 spells CASGPYRGIGEKLFF. As DNA, the CDR3 is TGTGCCAGCGGACCATACAGGGGAATAGGTGAAAAACTGTTTTTT.